The 24 T cell receptor beta chains in this list originate from one sample, sequenced in a study of blood T cell repertoires in COVID-19. The repertoire was sequenced with immunoSEQ multiplex PCR; TCRdb's copy has only in-frame clones and lacks some. The repertoire holds approximately 150,000 clones, with approximately 79% as singletons. The sample was peripheral blood. The receptors derive from a man in his fifties or sixties with active or convalescent COVID-19.

With respect to this clone: This sample also contains other DNA sequences that code for the same CDR3. The chain joins TRBV7-6 to TRBJ2-7, with D maybe TRBD1 (5 bases). CDR3 length: 12 residues. Per the germline V gene, CDR1 is SGHVS and CDR2 is FNYEAQ. The V end lost 1 base, the J end lost 5 bases, and 6 bases lay between the germline ends. Written as DNA, the CDR3 is TGTGCCAGCAGCTTAGTAGGGGACGAGCAGTACTTC. This encodes CASSLVGDEQYF.

This clone has just a few counts. This chain uses TRBV4-1 with TRBJ2-7, with TRBD2 matching 10 bases. V lost 4 bases to trimming and J lost 4 bases; unmatched junction nucleotides: 1. CDR1 MGHRA and CDR2 YSYEKL come from the germline V gene. The CDR3 is made up of 13 amino acids. CDR3 nucleotide sequence: TGCGCCAGCAGCCTAGCGGGAGGATACGAGCAGTACTTC. This codes for CASSLAGGYEQYF.

The genes are TRBV19 and TRBJ2-6, with D possibly being TRBD2 (6 bases). The germline V gene encodes CDR1 LNHDA and CDR2 SQIVND (reference sequence). V shed 6 bases and J shed 4 bases, with 19 bases lying between them. The CDR3 totals 17 residues. Here the CDR3 reads CASRDLGGPGGANVLTF. CDR3 DNA sequence: TGTGCCAGTAGGGACTTGGGAGGTCCCGGAGGGGCCAACGTCCTGACTTTC.

The chain has TRBV15 and TRBJ2-6; D might be TRBD1 (5 bases). Germline V gives CDR1 LNHNV, CDR2 YYDKDF (reference sequence). The germline V and J ends were trimmed by 0 bases and 4 bases, with 7 bases remaining between them. The CDR3 runs 15 residues. Written as DNA, the CDR3 is TGTGCCACCAGCAGAGACAGGGTCGGGGCCAACGTCCTGACTTTC. Encoded protein: CATSRDRVGANVLTF.

V gene TRBV27 combines with J gene TRBJ2-1; the D gene is possibly TRBD1 (5 bases). Germline values: CDR1 MNHEY, CDR2 SMNVEV (reference sequence). CDR3 length: 15 residues. Trimming pared 6 bases from V and 0 bases from J, leaving 12 bases between. The CDR3 nucleotides read TGTGCCAGCAGCCGCGACAGCTTCTCCTACAATGAGCAGTTCTTC. The encoded protein is CASSRDSFSYNEQFF.

The chain couples TRBV28 to TRBJ2-6, with D possibly being TRBD1 (5 bases). CDR3 length: 17 residues. Deletions cut 3 bases from V and 0 bases from J, with 12 bases between. The germline CDR1 and CDR2 sequences are MDHEN and SYDVKM. CDR3 nucleotides: TGTGCCAGCAGTTTGAGTATGGGGCGCTCTGGGGCCAACGTCCTGACTTTC. Its translation: CASSLSMGRSGANVLTF.

This clone was detected only once. The J gene is TRBJ2-7, the V gene TRBV6-5; a possible D gene is TRBD2 (5 bases). The germline CDR1 and CDR2 sequences are MNHEY and SVGAGI. V was cut by 3 bases and J by 1 base, with 10 bases left in between. The CDR3 consists of 14 residues. The CDR3: CASSYVRESYEQYF. CDR3 sequence (DNA): TGTGCCAGCAGTTATGTGAGGGAATCCTACGAGCAGTACTTC.

The V gene is TRBV19, the J gene TRBJ2-7; weak D call: TRBD1 (6 bases). Germline V lookup: CDR1 LNHDA, CDR2 SQIVND (reference sequence). Trimming pared 8 bases from V and 1 base from J, leaving 9 bases between. The CDR3 has 12 residues. The CDR3 coding sequence is TGTGCCAGTCCCGGACAGTCCTACGAGCAGTACTTC. Encoded protein: CASPGQSYEQYF.

This chain connects TRBV27 to TRBJ2-5; weak D call: TRBD1 (5 bases). This CDR3 has 17 residues. Trimming took 1 base from V and 1 from J, leaving 16 bases between them. Germline V gene lookup returns CDR1 MNHEY and CDR2 SMNVEV (reference sequence). The CDR3 DNA follows: TGTGCCAGCAGTTTATGGGCAGGCGGACACCTCCAAGAGACCCAGTACTTC. Amino acid sequence: CASSLWAGGHLQETQYF.

The chain uses TRBV2 and TRBJ2-5, with 12 bases matching TRBD2. Germline V gene data show CDR1 as SNHLY and CDR2 as FYNNEI. This CDR3 region has 18 residues. Trimming took 3 bases from V and 6 from J; bases not matched to a gene: 14. The CDR3 coding sequence is TGTGCCAGCAGTGAGTCCCTAGCGGGAGGGCCGGGGCGGAAGACCCAGTACTTC. Encoded protein: CASSESLAGGPGRKTQYF.

The chain is built from TRBV1 and TRBJ2-1; TRBD2 is the table's D call, not checked against the DNA. TRBV1 is reported as a pseudogene. This CDR3 has 13 amino acids. The DNA for the CDR3 is TGCACCAGCAGCCAAGATAGGGGGGGTGAGCAGTTCTTC. It specifies CTSSQDRGGEQFF.

The genes are TRBV19 and TRBJ2-5; 9 nucleotides align to TRBD1. Looked up from germline, CDR1 is LNHDA and CDR2 is SQIVND (reference sequence). The J segment lost 5 bases and the V segment lost 1 base, leaving 5 bases of the junction unmatched. CDR3 length: 15 amino acids. The CDR3 spells CASSIGGTGLETQYF. The CDR3 DNA sequence: TGTGCCAGTAGTATAGGTGGGACAGGGCTGGAGACCCAGTACTTC.

The chain is built from TRBV28 and TRBJ1-5; a possible D gene is TRBD1 (6 bases). This CDR3 comprises 14 residues. V gave up 8 bases and J gave up 3 bases, with 14 bases separating them. Germline V gene sequence: CDR1 MDHEN, CDR2 SYDVKM. The CDR3 reads CASFTRQVNQPQHF. The CDR3 DNA sequence: TGTGCCAGCTTTACGCGACAGGTCAATCAGCCCCAGCATTTT.

This clone was counted between two and nine times. This chain joins TRBV6-6 and TRBJ1-3; D remains ambiguous. The CDR3 is 14 residues long. The germline CDR1 and CDR2 sequences are MNHNY and SVGAGI (reference sequence). V was trimmed by 8 bases and J by 0 bases, leaving 11 bases between them. In DNA, the CDR3 is TGTGCCAGCGCGACGGGGAGCTCTGGAAACACCATATATTTT. As protein: CASATGSSGNTIYF.

V is TRBV13 and J is TRBJ2-7, with D possibly matching TRBD1 (6 bases). The CDR3 consists of 15 residues. Germline V lookup: CDR1 PRHDT, CDR2 FYEKMQ (reference sequence). V lost 2 bases, J lost 1 base, and 12 bases lay in between. DNA for the CDR3: TGTGCCAGCAGCTTATTTGAACAGGGATCCTACGAGCAGTACTTC. It translates to CASSLFEQGSYEQYF.

The chain is built from TRBV27 and TRBJ1-2, with TRBD1 identical over 7 bases. Germline-derived CDR1 and CDR2 are MNHEY and SMNVEV (reference sequence). The CDR3 runs to 14 residues. Trimming removed 3 bases from V and 6 bases from J; junction bases left unmatched: 7. The CDR3 loop is CASSFRQGSNGYTF. Here the CDR3 DNA reads TGTGCCAGCAGTTTCCGACAGGGTAGCAATGGCTACACCTTC.

The chain employs TRBV5-6 and TRBJ2-7; the D is unclear. V lost 1 base and J lost 1, with 15 bases in between. The CDR3 covers 16 residues. Germline assignment: CDR1 SGHDT and CDR2 YYEEEE. The CDR3 loop is CASSLLELSPSYEQYF. For the CDR3, the DNA is TGTGCCAGCAGCTTGCTCGAACTATCCCCATCCTACGAGCAGTACTTC.

J is TRBJ1-2 and V is TRBV3-1 (or the pseudogene TRBV3-2); 9 bases map to TRBD1. CDR3 length equals 14 residues. V trimming: 4 bases; J trimming: 6 bases; junction bases outside the gene matches: 6. CDR1 and CDR2 (germline): LGHDT, YNNKEL (reference sequence). The chain's CDR3 is CASSRLQGADGYTF. The CDR3 coding sequence is TGTGCCAGCAGCCGCTTACAGGGGGCAGATGGCTACACCTTC.

The chain is built from TRBV4-1 and TRBJ2-1; 7 nucleotides line up with TRBD2. In germline, CDR1 is MGHRA, CDR2 YSYEKL. The CDR3 is 16 amino acids. V shed 2 bases and J 8 bases; nucleotides not matched to a gene: 12. CDR3 sequence (DNA): TGCGCCAGCAGCCAATATATAGCGGGTATGGTCCATGAGCAGTTCTTC. It translates to CASSQYIAGMVHEQFF.

This chain connects TRBV6-5 to TRBJ2-4; TRBD1 agrees at 7 bases. Germline lookup yields CDR1 MNHEY and CDR2 SVGAGI. V shed 6 bases, J shed 8 bases, and the junction held 7 bases outside the gene matches. This CDR3 is built from 13 residues. The CDR3 spells CASRRTGNHIQYF. The CDR3 nucleotides are TGTGCCAGCAGGCGGACAGGAAACCACATTCAGTACTTC.

This clone was picked up a small number of times. J is TRBJ1-2 and V is TRBV9, with D possibly TRBD1 on 5 matching bases. V was trimmed by 4 bases and J by 8 bases, leaving 21 bases between them. The germline V gene has CDR1 SGDLS and CDR2 YYNGEE. This CDR3 has 15 residues. The CDR3 coding sequence is TGTGCCAGCAGCCCCTCAGGGACTTTGCTCGGGGGCTACACCTTC. Translation: CASSPSGTLLGGYTF.

J is TRBJ2-7 and V is TRBV29-1; the match to TRBD2 covers 13 bases. The CDR3 has 14 amino acids. J was trimmed by 2 bases and V by 6 bases; bases with no gene match: 4. Germline CDR1 reads SQVTM; CDR2 reads ANQGSEA. This chain's CDR3 is CSVAGTSGAYEQYF. The DNA for the CDR3 is TGCAGCGTAGCCGGGACTAGCGGGGCCTACGAGCAGTACTTC.

V gene TRBV6-5 combines with J gene TRBJ1-1; 9 bases match TRBD1. Germline CDR1 MNHEY, CDR2 SVGAGI. V shed 6 bases, J shed 4 bases, and the junction held 6 bases outside the gene matches. CDR3 length: 14 amino acids. CDR3 sequence: CASRGDRVGTEAFF. The CDR3 coding sequence is TGTGCCAGCAGGGGGGACAGGGTCGGCACTGAAGCTTTCTTT.

The gene calls are TRBV7-3 and TRBJ1-2; D ambiguous. The germline gives CDR1 SGHTA, CDR2 FQGTGA. This CDR3 has 14 residues. The V and J ends lost 5 bases and 5 bases respectively, with 15 bases between them. The CDR3 DNA sequence: TGTGCCAGCAGCCCTGGGCCAGGATCATATGGCTACACCTTC. This sequence encodes CASSPGPGSYGYTF.